The 26 T cell receptor beta chains below all came from one sample that was sequenced in a study of Ad26.COV2.S vaccination and SARS-CoV-2 variants. Sequenced by immunoSEQ multiplex PCR; TCRdb stores in-frame clones only, minus some. The table shows over 200,000 clones, with 85% to 90% occurring only once. Regarding treatment: some 20 received Ad26.COV2.S at low or high dose, single or two shots; 5 received placebo; per-sample allocation not given. Collection of the samples took place on day 63 after the first injection of vaccine or placebo. Sequenced material: peripheral blood, taken in a trial of Ad26.COV2.S vaccine versus placebo. These receptors came from a person aged 18-60 years who received the Ad26.COV2.S COVID-19 vaccine or a placebo.

The chain joins TRBV7-9 to TRBJ2-1; D gene uncertain. The CDR3 sequence is 15 residues long. Trimming cost V 4 bases and J 8 bases, with 18 bases left between them. Germline-derived CDR1 and CDR2 are SEHNR and FQNEAQ (reference sequence). The CDR3 DNA sequence: TGTGCCAGCAGCTCCAAGAGGCGCCTTGGGGATGAGCAGTTCTTC. Translating it yields CASSSKRRLGDEQFF.

The chain combines TRBV25-1 with TRBJ2-7, with TRBD2 as a possible D gene (6 bases). Germline CDR1 is MGHDK and CDR2 is SYGVNS. The V end lost 11 bases, the J end lost 3 bases, and 20 bases lay between the germline ends. The CDR3 contains 14 residues. The CDR3: CAAEMPGDVYEQYF. The CDR3 region has the DNA TGTGCCGCAGAAATGCCGGGAGACGTCTACGAGCAGTACTTC.

The J gene is TRBJ2-1, the V gene TRBV3-1 (or the pseudogene TRBV3-2); D might be TRBD2 (6 bases). The CDR3 extends over 15 amino acids. Germline V CDR1 and CDR2: LGHDT, YNNKEL (reference sequence). The germline V and J ends were trimmed by 7 bases and 2 bases, with 15 bases remaining between them. The CDR3 DNA reads as TGTGCCAGCATCAAGGAGGGGAAAACCTACAATGAGCAGTTCTTC. Translating gives CASIKEGKTYNEQFF.

The chain uses TRBV5-6 and TRBJ1-1, with no clear D. V lost 5 bases, J lost 11 bases, and 16 bases lay in between. The CDR3 runs to 12 residues. Germline values: CDR1 SGHDT, CDR2 YYEEEE. The CDR3 reads CASSPGSLPAFF. CDR3 DNA sequence: TGTGCCAGCAGTCCCGGGAGCCTCCCCGCTTTCTTT.

A single count supports this clone. V usage is TRBV18 and J usage is TRBJ2-5, with D perhaps TRBD1 (5 bases). The germline gives CDR1 KGHSH, CDR2 LQKENI. V lost 1 base and J lost 1, with 13 bases in between. The CDR3 is 16 residues long. The CDR3 protein is CASSPLRTLPQETQYF. The CDR3 nucleotides are TGTGCCAGCTCACCACTTCGGACACTTCCCCAAGAGACCCAGTACTTC.

This clone was observed a few times. This chain uses TRBV27 with TRBJ2-7; D uncertain. Germline CDR1 MNHEY, CDR2 SMNVEV (reference sequence). V lost 4 bases and J 2 bases, leaving 15 bases between the germline ends. CDR3 length: 15 amino acids. The CDR3 loop is CASSSPKWAAYEQYF. The CDR3 coding sequence is TGTGCCAGCAGTTCCCCGAAATGGGCAGCCTACGAGCAGTACTTC.

The chain recombines TRBV6-1 with TRBJ2-5; D tentatively reads TRBD1 or TRBD2 (6 bases each). This CDR3 has 16 residues. V lost 1 base to trimming and J lost 4 bases, with 16 bases between them. Germline CDR1 and CDR2: MNHNS and SASEGT. CDR3 in DNA: TGTGCCAGCAGTGAAGATTTTAGGGGGGTGGGAGAGACCCAGTACTTC. As protein: CASSEDFRGVGETQYF.

This chain links TRBV10-3 with TRBJ2-5; D not resolved. Germline CDR1 reads ENHRY; CDR2 reads SYGVKD. This CDR3 contains 14 residues. The V and J ends lost 10 bases and 4 bases respectively, with 19 bases between them. CDR3 amino acids: CASRSSQLGETQYF. The CDR3 DNA follows: TGTGCCAGTCGGTCCTCCCAGTTAGGAGAGACCCAGTACTTC.

The chain recombines TRBV20-1 with TRBJ2-5, with no clear D. This CDR3 comprises 14 residues. Trimming pared 3 bases from V and 2 bases from J, leaving 13 bases between. CDR1 and CDR2 from the germline V gene are DFQATT and SNEGSKA (reference sequence). The CDR3 reads CSASPRVLQETQYF. The CDR3, as DNA: TGCAGTGCTAGTCCTAGGGTCCTTCAAGAGACCCAGTACTTC.

This chain links TRBV5-4 with TRBJ1-1; 8 bases line up with TRBD1. The trim removed 1 base at V and 3 bases at J, leaving 2 bases unmatched. Germline CDR1 and CDR2: SGHNT and YYREEE (reference sequence). CDR3 size: 14 residues. CDR3 sequence reads: CASSLNRGYTEAFF. For the CDR3, the DNA is TGTGCCAGCAGCTTGAACAGGGGGTACACTGAAGCTTTCTTT. The variable domain in full, completed from reference TRBV5-4 and TRBJ1-1, reads ETGVTQSPTHLIKTRGQQVTLRCSSQSGHNTVSWYQQALGQGPQFIFQYYREEENGRGNFPPRFSGLQFPNYSSELNVNALELDDSALYLCASSLNRGYTEAFFGQGTRLTVV.

The chain combines TRBV28 with TRBJ1-2, with a weak D call TRBD1 (5 bases). The CDR3 totals 12 residues. CDR1 is MDHEN, CDR2 SYDVKM, per germline. V dropped 3 bases and J dropped 8 bases, with 10 bases sitting between them. DNA for the CDR3: TGTGCCAGCAGTTTGAGCCAGGGAGGCTACACCTTC. It encodes CASSLSQGGYTF.

This chain joins TRBV30 and TRBJ2-1, with a tentative D call TRBD1 (5 bases). V dropped 5 bases and J dropped 9 bases, with 26 bases sitting between them. This CDR3 has 16 residues. Germline V gene lookup returns CDR1 GTSNPN and CDR2 SVGIG (reference sequence). CDR3 coding DNA: TGTGCCTGGGAACCCCCCTTGGCAGGGTCGTGGATTGAGCAGTTCTTC. It is translated as CAWEPPLAGSWIEQFF. Full variable domain (remainder filled in from reference TRBV30 and TRBJ2-1): SQTIHQWPATLVQPVGSPLSLECTVEGTSNPNLYWYRQAAGRGLQLLFYSVGIGQISSEVPQNLSASRPQDRQFILSSKKLLLSDSGFYLCAWEPPLAGSWIEQFFGPGTRLTVL.

This chain uses TRBV6-5 with TRBJ2-7; maybe TRBD2 (6 bases). The CDR3 loop spans 15 amino acids. Trimming cost V 6 bases and J 0 bases, with 15 bases left between them. The germline CDR1 and CDR2 sequences are MNHEY and SVGAGI. The chain's CDR3 is CASRPAGRGSYEQYF. The CDR3 coding sequence is TGTGCCAGCAGGCCGGCAGGGCGGGGCTCCTACGAGCAGTACTTC.

The V call is TRBV5-1, the J call TRBJ2-2, with D unclear. Germline V gene sequence: CDR1 SGHRS, CDR2 YFSETQ. V was trimmed by 0 bases and J by 5 bases, leaving 8 bases between them. This CDR3 has 14 amino acids. The CDR3 is CASSLDRPTGELFF. For the CDR3, the DNA is TGCGCCAGCAGCTTGGATAGGCCGACCGGGGAGCTGTTTTTT.

This clone turned up a few times. The gene calls are TRBV4-3 and TRBJ1-2; D remains unclear. CDR3 size: 14 residues. Germline CDR1 is LGHNA and CDR2 is YSLEER. V was trimmed by 1 base and J by 4 bases, leaving 10 bases between them. CDR3 amino acids: CASSQGAITYGYTF. CDR3 in DNA: TGCGCCAGCAGCCAAGGGGCCATTACCTATGGCTACACCTTC.

The chain carries TRBV11-2 and TRBJ1-6; D perhaps matches TRBD1 (6 bases). The V end lost 6 bases, the J end lost 9 bases, and 18 bases lay between the germline ends. The CDR3 totals 15 residues. Looked up from germline, CDR1 is SGHAT and CDR2 is FQNNGV. The CDR3 is CASSSAGAGGSPLHF. In DNA, the CDR3 is TGTGCCAGCAGTTCCGCGGGGGCCGGAGGTTCACCCCTCCACTTT.

This clone has at least ten counts. The V call is TRBV19, the J call TRBJ1-3; D is unclear. Trimming stripped 0 bases from V and 0 bases from J, with 6 bases between. The CDR3 runs to 15 residues. Germline V lookup: CDR1 LNHDA, CDR2 SQIVND (reference sequence). CDR3 in DNA: TGTGCCAGTAGTATAGACACCCTCTCTGGAAACACCATATATTTT. This gives the protein CASSIDTLSGNTIYF.

The chain links TRBV10-3 to TRBJ1-5; no reliable D call. The germline CDR1 and CDR2 sequences are ENHRY and SYGVKD. The CDR3 loop spans 17 amino acids. V was pared by 0 bases and J by 0 bases, with 12 bases between. The CDR3 spells CAISESGPGYSNQPQHF. In DNA form, the CDR3 reads TGTGCCATCAGTGAGTCCGGGCCGGGGTATAGCAATCAGCCCCAGCATTTT.

The chain uses TRBV7-3 and TRBJ2-1, with TRBD2 matching 7 bases. The CDR3 is 16 amino acids. The trim removed 4 bases at V and 4 bases at J, leaving 10 bases unmatched. Germline CDR1 SGHTA, CDR2 FQGTGA. The CDR3 is CASSSLGGSTYNEQFF. The CDR3 DNA sequence: TGTGCCAGCAGCTCCCTTGGCGGGAGTACGTACAATGAGCAGTTCTTC.

This clone has a single count. The chain is built from TRBV7-2 and TRBJ2-7; TRBD2 aligns across 9 bases. With 7 bases clipped from V and 6 bases from J, the junction kept 19 bases outside the gene matches. This CDR3 comprises 17 residues. Germline assignment: CDR1 SGHTA and CDR2 FQGNSA. The CDR3: CASTSTRAGGYPFEQYF. The CDR3 coding sequence is TGTGCCAGCACCTCCACGCGAGCGGGGGGTTATCCCTTCGAGCAGTACTTC. The complete variable domain, with remaining parts taken from reference TRBV7-2 and TRBJ2-7, reads GAGVSQSPSNKVTEKGKDVELRCDPISGHTALYWYRQSLGQGLEFLIYFQGNSAPDKSGLPSDRFSAERTGGSVSTLTIQRTQQEDSAVYLCASTSTRAGGYPFEQYFGPGTRLTVT.

This chain connects TRBV9 to TRBJ2-1, with D unresolved. Germline V gene sequence: CDR1 SGDLS, CDR2 YYNGEE. The CDR3 runs 15 residues. V was pared by 0 bases and J by 8 bases, with 15 bases between. CDR3 DNA sequence: TGTGCCAGCAGCGTAGGGCCAGGAATCCCCGATGAGCAGTTCTTC. This sequence encodes CASSVGPGIPDEQFF.

For the CDR3, the DNA is TGTGCCAGCAGTTTAGTATTAGCAGATACGCAGTATTTT. It yields the protein CASSLVLADTQYF. The chain couples TRBV27 to TRBJ2-3; D gene uncertain. The germline gives CDR1 MNHEY, CDR2 SMNVEV (reference sequence). V lost 2 bases and J lost 4, with 7 bases in between. The CDR3 spans 13 residues.

Of note for this clone: This sample includes further DNA sequences coding for the same CDR3. V usage is TRBV7-9 and J usage is TRBJ2-3; D is unresolved. V dropped 5 bases and J dropped 0 bases, with 3 bases sitting between them. The CDR3 has 12 residues. CDR1 SEHNR and CDR2 FQNEAQ come from the germline V gene (reference sequence). The CDR3 reads CASSPSTDTQYF. Here the CDR3 DNA reads TGTGCCAGCAGCCCTAGCACAGATACGCAGTATTTT.

This clone occurred once. This chain connects TRBV5-6 to TRBJ2-3; 9 nucleotides line up with TRBD1. This CDR3 region has 17 residues. Germline lookup yields CDR1 SGHDT and CDR2 YYEEEE. V shed 4 bases, J shed 0 bases, and the junction held 9 bases outside the gene matches. The CDR3 DNA reads TGTGCCAGCAGCAAGACCACAGGGGGCAGAAGCACAGATACGCAGTATTTT. This sequence encodes CASSKTTGGRSTDTQYF.

The chain has TRBV11-2 and TRBJ1-1, with D hard to call. The CDR3 loop spans 13 amino acids. V shed 3 bases and J shed 1 base, with 6 bases lying between them. Germline CDR1 is SGHAT and CDR2 is FQNNGV. The CDR3, as DNA: TGTGCCAGCAGCTTCGCAGGGAACACTGAAGCTTTCTTT. Translated, it gives CASSFAGNTEAFF.

V gene TRBV7-3 combines with J gene TRBJ1-6; D uncertain. CDR3 length: 14 amino acids. Germline V gene lookup returns CDR1 SGHTA and CDR2 FQGTGA. V was pared by 4 bases and J by 6 bases, with 10 bases between. The CDR3: CASSYDGVNSPLHF. CDR3 in DNA: TGTGCCAGCAGCTACGACGGGGTTAATTCACCCCTCCACTTT. Full variable domain (rest looked up from reference TRBV7-3 and TRBJ1-6): GAGVSQTPSNKVTEKGKYVELRCDPISGHTALYWYRQSLGQGPEFLIYFQGTGAADDSGLPNDRFFAVRPEGSVSTLKIQRTERGDSAVYLCASSYDGVNSPLHFGNGTRLTVT.